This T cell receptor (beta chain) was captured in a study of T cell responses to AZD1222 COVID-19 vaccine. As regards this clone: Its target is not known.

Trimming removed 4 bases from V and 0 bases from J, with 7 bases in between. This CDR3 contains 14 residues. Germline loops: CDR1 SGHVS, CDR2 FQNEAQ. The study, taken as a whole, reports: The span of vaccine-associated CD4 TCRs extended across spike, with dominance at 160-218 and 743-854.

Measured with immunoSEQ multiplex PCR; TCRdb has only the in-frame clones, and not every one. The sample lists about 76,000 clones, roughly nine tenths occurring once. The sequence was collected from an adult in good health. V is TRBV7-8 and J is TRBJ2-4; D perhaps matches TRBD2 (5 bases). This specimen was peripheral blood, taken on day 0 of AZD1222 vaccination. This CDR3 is CASSSGLAKNIQYF. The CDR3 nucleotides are TGTGCCAGCAGCTCTGGACTAGCCAAAAACATTCAGTACTTC.